This T cell receptor (beta chain) originates from a study of regulatory T cells in long-lasting Graves disease. Whole-study context: For under 3 months, newly diagnosed Graves' patients had been taking antithyroid drugs.

Points from the study as a whole: Compared with new cases, persistent Graves' patients showed reduced TCR diversity.

Time point: newly diagnosed GD, antithyroid drugs for less than 3 months. Extracted RNA from PBMCs served as the source of the TCR library. The sample holds a few counts of this clonotype. The antigen remains unidentified. TCR beta libraries were built with iRepertoire HTBI primers and Arm-PCR of CDR3 regions. TCRdb redid the calling of the multiplex PCR reads with MiXCR, one entry per CDR3 protein. Among 350,000 to 450,000 distinct CDR3 sequences listed, 10% to 15% were seen once. The germline gives CDR1 LNHNV, CDR2 YYDKDF (reference sequence). This CDR3 spans 16 amino acids. Trimming took 4 bases from V and 4 from J, leaving 17 bases between them. These data were also reused for a study on T cells in Graves' hyperthyroidism and ophthalmopathy.

This clonotype was sampled from a woman aged 18 to 35 with Graves disease. This rearrangement joins TRBV15 to TRBJ2-1; D is possibly TRBD2 (6 bases). The source material was peripheral blood mononuclear cells (PBMCs), sampled at new diagnosis, from a patient treated with antithyroid drugs. The CDR3 sequence is CATSTTQDYGYNEQFF. The CDR3 DNA reads as TGTGCCACCAGCACCACCCAGGACTACGGATACAATGAGCAGTTCTTC.